This T cell receptor beta chain was identified in a study of technical replicates of blood from several donors. Repertoires were generated with immunoSEQ multiplex PCR, while TCRdb's copy carries only in-frame clones and drops some. Among about 57,000 clones, about 94% were seen once, and the ten largest hold 4.2%. This CDR3 has 15 amino acids. Losses at the gene ends were 4 bases for V and 10 bases for J; bases not matched to a gene: 14. Germline V gene lookup returns CDR1 SGHNT and CDR2 YYREEE (reference sequence). This sequence joins TRBV5-4 and TRBJ2-5, with 9 bases identical to TRBD2. The receptor comes from a human donor in good health. Some clones in this sample may be carry-over from other donors' samples. The sequencing input was PBMCs. The CDR3 DNA follows: TGTGCCAGCAGCGTCCCTGATGGCGGGGGGGCTCGCCAGTACTTC. It yields the protein CASSVPDGGGARQYF.